These T cell receptor beta chains were read from a single sample in a study of blood T cell repertoires in COVID-19. Clones were sequenced by immunoSEQ multiplex PCR, and TCRdb holds only the in-frame ones, with some missing. This sample carries 130,000 to 150,000 clones, approximately 86% of them seen once, and the ten largest clones take about 3%. Sequences were obtained from peripheral blood. The receptors originated from a woman in her 40s with active or convalescent COVID-19. CDR3s leave out the opening cysteine and the closing phenylalanine or tryptophan.

TRBV28	TRBJ2-5	ASTSPGGLAGGNAQETQY
TRBV28	TRBJ2-4	ASSLSGAGAKNIQY
TRBV6-5	TRBJ2-3	ASSGRAGDTQY
TRBV28	TRBJ1-5	ASSRWQALSNQPQH
TRBV2	TRBJ2-7	ASSEARRGYEQY
TRBV19	TRBJ1-2	ASSIATGVGGYT
TRBV7-7	TRBJ2-2	ASSLLLMGQGPGELF
TRBV7-2	TRBJ2-6	ASSSAPRAAGANVLT
TRBV3-1/TRBV3-2	TRBJ1-2	ASSPRDSYGYT
TRBV5-1	TRBJ2-1	ASSRISGGGRPNEQF
TRBV7-2	TRBJ1-1	ASSEGRNTEAF
TRBV11-2	TRBJ2-5	ASSQGVQETQY
TRBV11-2	TRBJ2-5	ASSPVGGYQETQY
TRBV6-5	TRBJ2-5	ASRTSGGARETQY
TRBV28	TRBJ1-5	ASSFGGTGRQPQH
TRBV7-9	TRBJ1-2	ASSLNVQRYT
TRBV28	TRBJ1-1	ASSPPDRDTEAF
TRBV7-2	TRBJ1-5	ASSLSRGSDQPQH
TRBV9	TRBJ2-5	ASSVWTGQETQY
TRBV2	TRBJ1-2	ASSEARTGFGYGYT
TRBV9	TRBJ2-1	ASSRDFLNEQF
TRBV28	TRBJ1-2	ASMRGGNYGYT
TRBV28	TRBJ1-1	ASTAGASTEAF
TRBV19	TRBJ1-1	ASSIRGKPEAF
TRBV6-5	TRBJ1-1	ATGKMGTEAF
TRBV28	TRBJ1-6	ASSLNAANNSPLH
TRBV6-5	TRBJ1-1	ASSPDRRNTEAF
TRBV28	TRBJ1-5	ASAGTSYQPQH
TRBV3-1/TRBV3-2	TRBJ1-6	ASRRGDNSPLH
TRBV5-1	TRBJ2-5	ASSLASGQETQY
TRBV4-1	TRBJ2-7	ASSQDPGQGVEQY
TRBV9	TRBJ1-6	ASSAQTGLASPLH
TRBV5-1	TRBJ1-1	ASSLRGGTSNTEAF
TRBV28	TRBJ1-2	ASRGDHGGLRGYT
TRBV5-8	TRBJ1-6	ASRMGGATSPLH
TRBV28	TRBJ2-1	ASRAGGGLAGSSSYNEQF
TRBV23-1	TRBJ2-3	ASSQPDKRTDTQY